This entry concerns a single TCR beta chain. What it recognizes is unknown. CD45RO-negative, CCR7-positively selected cells formed the naive CD8 fraction, excluding terminally differentiated effector memory CD45RA+ cells. This CDR3 is 15 amino acids long. CDR1 and CDR2 (germline): SGHVS, FQNEAQ. The ends were cut back, 5 bases at V and 8 bases at J, with 19 bases in the middle. These data come from a study of shared clonotypes between healthy human individuals. Study at large: CD8 memory received one plate per donor, CD8 naive two, CD4 memory three and CD4 naive three.

The assay was run at deep level. Profiling relied on immunoSEQ multiplex PCR, and the TCRdb table lists in-frame clones only, not all of them. Of about 2.1 million clones listed, 90% to 95% are singletons. Study-wide points: Generally, naive subsets (rather than memory subsets) showed larger estimated richness.

The TCR sequence derives from a man aged 18 to 30 in good health. Some clones in this sample may be carry-over from other donors' samples. This chain uses TRBV7-8 with TRBJ2-1; D tentatively reads TRBD1 or TRBD2 (5 bases each). What was sequenced was naive CD8+ T cells from PBMCs. The CDR3 loop is CASSRDGELVYEQFF. Written as DNA, the CDR3 is TGTGCCAGCAGCCGGGACGGAGAGCTGGTTTATGAGCAGTTCTTC.